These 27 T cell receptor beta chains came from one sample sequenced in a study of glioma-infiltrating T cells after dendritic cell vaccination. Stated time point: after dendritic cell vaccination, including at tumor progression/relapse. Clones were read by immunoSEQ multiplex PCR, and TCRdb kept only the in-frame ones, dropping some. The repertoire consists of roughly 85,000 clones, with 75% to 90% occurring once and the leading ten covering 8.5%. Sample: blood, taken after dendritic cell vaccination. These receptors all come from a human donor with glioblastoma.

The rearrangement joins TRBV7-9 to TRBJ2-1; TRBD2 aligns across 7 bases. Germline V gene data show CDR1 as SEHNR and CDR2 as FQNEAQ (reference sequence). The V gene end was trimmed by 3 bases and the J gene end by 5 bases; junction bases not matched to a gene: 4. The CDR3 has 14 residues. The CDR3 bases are TGTGCCAGCAGCTTCAGCGGGGCCCACAATGAGCAGTTCTTC. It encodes CASSFSGAHNEQFF.

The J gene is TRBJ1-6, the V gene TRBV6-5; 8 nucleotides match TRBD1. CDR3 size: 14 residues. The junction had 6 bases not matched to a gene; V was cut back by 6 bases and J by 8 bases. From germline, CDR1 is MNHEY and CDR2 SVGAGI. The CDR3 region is CASSPDRGHSPLHF. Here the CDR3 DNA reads TGTGCCAGCAGCCCAGACAGGGGACATTCACCCCTCCACTTT.

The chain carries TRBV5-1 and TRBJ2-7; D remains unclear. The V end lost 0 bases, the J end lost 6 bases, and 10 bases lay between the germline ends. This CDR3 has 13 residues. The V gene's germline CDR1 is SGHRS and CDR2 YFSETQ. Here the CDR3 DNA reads TGCGCCAGCAGCTTGGCCCCAGGTTCCGAGCAGTACTTC. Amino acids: CASSLAPGSEQYF. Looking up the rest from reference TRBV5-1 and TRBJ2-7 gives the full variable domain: KAGVTQTPRYLIKTRGQQVTLSCSPISGHRSVSWYQQTPGQGLQFLFEYFSETQRNKGNFPGRFSGRQFSNSRSEMNVSTLELGDSALYLCASSLAPGSEQYFGPGTRLTVT.

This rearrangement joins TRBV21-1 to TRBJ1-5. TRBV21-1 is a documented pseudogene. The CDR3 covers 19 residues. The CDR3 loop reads CASSKDQPRRENCNQPQHF. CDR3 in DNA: TGTGCCAGCAGCAAAGACCAACCCAGGCGGGAGAATTGCAATCAGCCCCAGCATTTT.

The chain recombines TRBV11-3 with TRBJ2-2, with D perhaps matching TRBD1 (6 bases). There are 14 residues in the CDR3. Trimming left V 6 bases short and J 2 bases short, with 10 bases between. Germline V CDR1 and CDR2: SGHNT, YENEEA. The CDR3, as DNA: TGTGCCAGCAGTGAACAGGGCAACACCGGGGAGCTGTTTTTT. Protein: CASSEQGNTGELFF.

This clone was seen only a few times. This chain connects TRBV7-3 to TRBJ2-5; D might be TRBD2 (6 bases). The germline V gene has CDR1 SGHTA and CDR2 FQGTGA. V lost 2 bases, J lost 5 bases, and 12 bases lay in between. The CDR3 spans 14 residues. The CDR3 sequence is CASSLGGRGETQYF. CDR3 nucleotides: TGTGCCAGCAGCTTAGGGGGGAGAGGGGAGACCCAGTACTTC. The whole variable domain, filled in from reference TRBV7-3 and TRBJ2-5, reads GAGVSQTPSNKVTEKGKYVELRCDPISGHTALYWYRQSLGQGPEFLIYFQGTGAADDSGLPNDRFFAVRPEGSVSTLKIQRTERGDSAVYLCASSLGGRGETQYFGPGTRLLVL.

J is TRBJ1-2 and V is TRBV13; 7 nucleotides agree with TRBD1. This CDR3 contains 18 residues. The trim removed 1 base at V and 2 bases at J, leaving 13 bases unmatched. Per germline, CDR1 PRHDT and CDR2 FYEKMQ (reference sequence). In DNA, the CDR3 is TGTGCCAGCAGCTTAGCTAGGAGAAGGGACAGCATAAACTATGGCTACACCTTC. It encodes CASSLARRRDSINYGYTF.

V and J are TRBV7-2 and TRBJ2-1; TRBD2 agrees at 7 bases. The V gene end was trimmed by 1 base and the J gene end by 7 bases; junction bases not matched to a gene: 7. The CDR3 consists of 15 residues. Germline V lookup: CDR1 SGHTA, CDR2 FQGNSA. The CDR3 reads CASSLDGGMGNEQFF. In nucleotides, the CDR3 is TGTGCCAGCAGCTTAGACGGGGGGATGGGGAATGAGCAGTTCTTC.

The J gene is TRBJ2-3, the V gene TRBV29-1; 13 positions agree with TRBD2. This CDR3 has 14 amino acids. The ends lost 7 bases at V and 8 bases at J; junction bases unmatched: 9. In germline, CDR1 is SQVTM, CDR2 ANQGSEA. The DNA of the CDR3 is TGCAGCGCAGGGACTAGCGGGGTGCAGCCTACGCAGTATTTT. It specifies CSAGTSGVQPTQYF.

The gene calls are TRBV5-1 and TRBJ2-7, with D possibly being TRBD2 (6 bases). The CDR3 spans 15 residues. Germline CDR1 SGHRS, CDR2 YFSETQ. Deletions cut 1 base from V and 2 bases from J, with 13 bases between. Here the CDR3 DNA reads TGCGCCAGCAGCTTGTTTCAGGAGGGGCCCTACGAGCAGTACTTC. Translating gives CASSLFQEGPYEQYF.

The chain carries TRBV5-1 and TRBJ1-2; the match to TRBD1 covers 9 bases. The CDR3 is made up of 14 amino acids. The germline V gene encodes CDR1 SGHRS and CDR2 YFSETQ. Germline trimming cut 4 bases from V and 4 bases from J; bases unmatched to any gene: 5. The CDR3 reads CASSVGQGSYGYTF. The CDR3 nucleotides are TGCGCCAGCAGCGTAGGACAGGGGTCCTATGGCTACACCTTC.

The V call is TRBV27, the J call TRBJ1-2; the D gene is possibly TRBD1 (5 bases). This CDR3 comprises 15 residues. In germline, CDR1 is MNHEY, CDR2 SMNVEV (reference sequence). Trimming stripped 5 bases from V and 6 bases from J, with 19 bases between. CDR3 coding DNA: TGTGCCAGCAGTCCCGACTTCCAGGGAATTAATGGCTACACCTTC. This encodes CASSPDFQGINGYTF.

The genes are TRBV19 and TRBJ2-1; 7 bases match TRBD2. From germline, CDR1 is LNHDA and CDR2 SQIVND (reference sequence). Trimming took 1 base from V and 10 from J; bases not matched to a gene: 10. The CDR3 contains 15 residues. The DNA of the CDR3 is TGTGCCAGTAGTATAGCGGCGGGAGCGGGGACCGAGCAGTTCTTC. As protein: CASSIAAGAGTEQFF. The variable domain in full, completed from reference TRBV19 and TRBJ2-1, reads DGGITQSPKYLFRKEGQNVTLSCEQNLNHDAMYWYRQDPGQGLRLIYYSQIVNDFQKGDIAEGYSVSREKKESFPLTVTSAQKNPTAFYLCASSIAAGAGTEQFFGPGTRLTVL.

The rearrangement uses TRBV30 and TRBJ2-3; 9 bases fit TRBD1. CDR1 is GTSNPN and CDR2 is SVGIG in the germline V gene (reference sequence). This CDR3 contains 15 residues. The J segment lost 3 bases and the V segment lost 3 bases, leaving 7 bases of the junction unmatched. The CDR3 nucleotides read TGTGCCTGGAGCGAGGGACAGGGCTCAACAGATACGCAGTATTTT. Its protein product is CAWSEGQGSTDTQYF.

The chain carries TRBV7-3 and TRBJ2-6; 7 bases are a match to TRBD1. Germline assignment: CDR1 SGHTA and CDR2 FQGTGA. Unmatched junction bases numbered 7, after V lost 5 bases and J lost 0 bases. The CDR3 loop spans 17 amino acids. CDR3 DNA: TGTGCCAGCAGCCTCGCAGGGGACAGCTCTGGGGCCAACGTCCTGACTTTC. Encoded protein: CASSLAGDSSGANVLTF.

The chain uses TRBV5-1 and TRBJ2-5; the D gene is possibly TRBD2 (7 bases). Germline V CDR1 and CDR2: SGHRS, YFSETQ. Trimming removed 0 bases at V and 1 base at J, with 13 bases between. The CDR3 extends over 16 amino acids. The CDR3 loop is CASSLAEGGVQETQYF. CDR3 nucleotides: TGCGCCAGCAGCTTGGCCGAGGGGGGGGTCCAAGAGACCCAGTACTTC.

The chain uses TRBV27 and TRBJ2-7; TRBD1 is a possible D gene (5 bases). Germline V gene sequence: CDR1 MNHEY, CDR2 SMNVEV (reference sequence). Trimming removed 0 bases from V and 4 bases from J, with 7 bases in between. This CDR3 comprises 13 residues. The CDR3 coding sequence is TGTGCCAGCAGTTTATCTGACAGATACGAGCAGTACTTC. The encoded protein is CASSLSDRYEQYF.

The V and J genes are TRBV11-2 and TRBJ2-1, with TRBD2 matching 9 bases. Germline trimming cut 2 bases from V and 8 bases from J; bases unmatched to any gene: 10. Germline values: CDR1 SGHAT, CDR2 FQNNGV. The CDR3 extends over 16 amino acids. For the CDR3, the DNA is TGTGCCAGCAGCTTAAGCGGGGGGCCGGCTGTGGATGAGCAGTTCTTC. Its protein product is CASSLSGGPAVDEQFF.

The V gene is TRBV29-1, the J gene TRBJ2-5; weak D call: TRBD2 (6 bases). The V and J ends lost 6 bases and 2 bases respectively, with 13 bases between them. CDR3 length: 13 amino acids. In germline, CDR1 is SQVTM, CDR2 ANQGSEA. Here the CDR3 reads CSVVQGGQETQYF. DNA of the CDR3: TGCAGCGTGGTCCAGGGAGGTCAAGAGACCCAGTACTTC.

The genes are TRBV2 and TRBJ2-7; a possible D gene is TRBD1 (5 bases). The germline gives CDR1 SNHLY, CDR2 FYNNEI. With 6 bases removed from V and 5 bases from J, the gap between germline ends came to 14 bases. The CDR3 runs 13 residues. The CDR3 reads CASRGRLRDEQYF. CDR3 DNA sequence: TGTGCCAGCAGGGGCCGCCTCAGGGACGAGCAGTACTTC.

The CDR3 reads CASSVSGLGYNEQFF. CDR3 DNA sequence: TGTGCCAGCAGCGTGTCGGGGTTAGGCTACAATGAGCAGTTCTTC. The gene calls are TRBV9 and TRBJ2-1; D possibly corresponds to TRBD2 (5 bases). Germline V gene lookup returns CDR1 SGDLS and CDR2 YYNGEE. V lost 2 bases to trimming and J lost 3 bases, with 12 bases between them. The CDR3 consists of 15 residues.

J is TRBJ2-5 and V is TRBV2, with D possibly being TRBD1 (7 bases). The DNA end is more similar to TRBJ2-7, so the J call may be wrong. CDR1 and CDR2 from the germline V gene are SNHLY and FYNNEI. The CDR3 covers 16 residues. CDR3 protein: CASTKQGGWRTYEQYF. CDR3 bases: TGTGCCAGCACGAAGCAGGGGGGTTGGAGGACCTACGAGCAGTACTTC.

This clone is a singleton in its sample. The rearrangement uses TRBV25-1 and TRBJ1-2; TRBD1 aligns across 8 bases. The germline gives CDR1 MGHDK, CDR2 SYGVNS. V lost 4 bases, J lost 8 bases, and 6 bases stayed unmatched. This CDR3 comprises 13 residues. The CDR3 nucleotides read TGTGCCAGCAGTGCCGGACAGGGCCTGGGCTACACCTTC. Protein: CASSAGQGLGYTF.

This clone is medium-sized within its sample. CDR3 sequence reads: CASSFPGGGNNEQFF. CDR3 in DNA: TGTGCCAGCAGCTTCCCAGGGGGCGGGAACAATGAGCAGTTCTTC. The chain links TRBV13 to TRBJ2-1; TRBD1 matches at 8 bases. The CDR3 length is 15 residues. From germline, CDR1 is PRHDT and CDR2 FYEKMQ (reference sequence). V shed 3 bases, J shed 5 bases, and the junction held 6 bases outside the gene matches.

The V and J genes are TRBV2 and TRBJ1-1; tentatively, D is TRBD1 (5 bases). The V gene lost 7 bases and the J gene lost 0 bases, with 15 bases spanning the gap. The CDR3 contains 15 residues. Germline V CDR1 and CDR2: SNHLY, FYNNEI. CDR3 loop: CASKRQGGLNTEAFF. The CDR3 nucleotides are TGTGCCAGCAAACGGCAGGGAGGGTTGAACACTGAAGCTTTCTTT.

The CDR3 bases are TGTGCCAGCAGGTTTACAGGGGGAATGAACACTGAAGCTTTCTTT. Translation gives CASRFTGGMNTEAFF. The chain uses TRBV6-1 and TRBJ1-1; 8 bases are shared with TRBD1. J was trimmed by 0 bases and V by 6 bases; bases with no gene match: 6. The CDR3 extends over 15 amino acids. Germline values: CDR1 MNHNS, CDR2 SASEGT.

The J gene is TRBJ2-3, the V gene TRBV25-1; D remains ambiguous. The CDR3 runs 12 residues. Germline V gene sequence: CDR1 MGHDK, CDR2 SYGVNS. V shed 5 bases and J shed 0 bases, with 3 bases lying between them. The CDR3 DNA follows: TGTGCCAGCAGTACTAGCACAGATACGCAGTATTTT. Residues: CASSTSTDTQYF.